The 4 T cell receptor beta chains given below trace back to one sample, sequenced in a study of CD8 T cells in ankylosing spondylitis. Study-wide points: The study identified a TCR beta motif of eight highly homologous variants that appeared characteristic of ankylosing spondylitis blood.

Each CDR3 protein is one row after TCRdb ran MiXCR on the 5' RACE reads. The repertoire holds 800,000 to 900,000 distinct CDR3 sequences, with about an eighth as singletons. These receptors lack a known antigen. Source material: blood, either unsorted or a sorted T cell fraction (not recorded which). The source of these receptors is a male donor with ankylosing spondylitis.

This clonotype appeared many times. V is TRBV27 and J is TRBJ2-1, with D unresolved. Germline values: CDR1 MNHEY, CDR2 SMNVEV (reference sequence). The CDR3 runs 15 residues. Trimming left V 3 bases short and J 0 bases short, with 9 bases between. DNA of the CDR3: TGTGCCAGCAGTTTTGATTCGAGCTCCTACAATGAGCAGTTCTTC. This sequence encodes CASSFDSSSYNEQFF.

This clonotype was found many times. The chain is built from TRBV20-1 and TRBJ2-1; no reliable D call. This CDR3 contains 16 residues. Per germline, CDR1 DFQATT and CDR2 SNEGSKA (reference sequence). V dropped 1 base and J dropped 0 bases, with 13 bases sitting between them. The chain's CDR3 is CSARVLGASSYNEQFF. For the CDR3, the DNA is TGCAGTGCTAGAGTTCTGGGCGCGAGCTCCTACAATGAGCAGTTCTTC.

Only a few counts were recorded for this clonotype. This sequence joins TRBV9 and TRBJ2-1; TRBD2 might be the D (6 bases). The CDR3 totals 14 residues. The germline gives CDR1 SGDLS, CDR2 YYNGEE. The V end lost 0 bases, the J end lost 5 bases, and 9 bases lay between the germline ends. For the CDR3, the DNA is TGTGCCAGCAGCGTAGAGGGGACTCACAATGAGCAGTTCTTC. This codes for CASSVEGTHNEQFF.

The chain is built from TRBV18 and TRBJ1-1; 8 bases agree with TRBD1. Looked up from germline, CDR1 is KGHSH and CDR2 is LQKENI. Losses at the gene ends were 1 base for V and 1 base for J; bases not matched to a gene: 5. This CDR3 spans 16 amino acids. CDR3 region: CASSPQDRDENTEAFF. The DNA for the CDR3 is TGTGCCAGCTCACCACAGGACAGGGATGAGAACACTGAAGCTTTCTTT.